These T cell receptor beta chains were read from a single sample in a study of blood T cell repertoires in COVID-19. Generated by immunoSEQ multiplex PCR, the TCRdb table keeps only in-frame clones and is missing some. The table lists about 270,000 clones, approximately 85% of them singletons, with approximately 10% in the top ten. Sequencing was carried out using peripheral blood. These receptors all come from a woman in her seventies with acute or convalescent COVID-19. Both conserved end residues are part of each CDR3. A D gene is named only where the DNA matches it firmly. Size tells how often a clone was seen (once, few, many) or the class of an expanded clone, and some rows leave it out.

j_call: TRBJ1-1; cdr3_length: 15; d_call: TRBD1; clone_size: -; v_call: TRBV28; cdr3_nt: TGTGCCAGCCGCGGGCAGGGGGCGGAGAGGACTGAAGCTTTCTTT; cdr3_aa: CASRGQGAERTEAFF
j_call: TRBJ1-6; cdr3_length: 15; d_call: -; clone_size: few; v_call: TRBV18; cdr3_nt: TGTGCCAGCTCACCAAGGAACACAGAGAATTCACCCCTCCACTTT; cdr3_aa: CASSPRNTENSPLHF
j_call: TRBJ2-3; cdr3_length: 14; d_call: TRBD1; clone_size: -; v_call: TRBV24-1; cdr3_nt: TGTGCCACCCATACAGGGGGGAGCACAGATACGCAGTATTTT; cdr3_aa: CATHTGGSTDTQYF
j_call: TRBJ1-6; cdr3_length: 15; d_call: -; clone_size: -; v_call: TRBV6-5; cdr3_nt: TGTGCCAGCAGTCCAATCCGGGGATCTAATTCACCCCTCCACTTT; cdr3_aa: CASSPIRGSNSPLHF
j_call: TRBJ2-7; cdr3_length: 13; d_call: -; clone_size: -; v_call: TRBV10-3; cdr3_nt: TGTGCCATCAGCCGACAGGCGTCCTACGAGCAGTACTTC; cdr3_aa: CAISRQASYEQYF
j_call: TRBJ1-3; cdr3_length: 15; d_call: TRBD1; clone_size: few; v_call: TRBV6-5; cdr3_nt: TGTGCCAGCAGTTACTCAAGGGACAGGGGCAACACCATATATTTT; cdr3_aa: CASSYSRDRGNTIYF
j_call: TRBJ2-3; cdr3_length: 11; d_call: -; clone_size: -; v_call: TRBV30; cdr3_nt: TGTGCCTGGAGGGGGGCGGATACGCAGTATTTT; cdr3_aa: CAWRGADTQYF
j_call: TRBJ2-1; cdr3_length: 14; d_call: TRBD2; clone_size: many; v_call: TRBV5-6; cdr3_nt: TGTGCCAGCAGCTCCGGGACTAGCTACAATGAGCAGTTCTTC; cdr3_aa: CASSSGTSYNEQFF
j_call: TRBJ1-5; cdr3_length: 15; d_call: -; clone_size: once; v_call: TRBV7-9; cdr3_nt: TGTGCCAGCAGCTTAGGGCAGGGAACGAATCAGCCCCAGCATTTT; cdr3_aa: CASSLGQGTNQPQHF
j_call: TRBJ2-7; cdr3_length: 13; d_call: -; clone_size: -; v_call: TRBV6-6; cdr3_nt: TGTGCCAGCGGGCCCGGGACTGTCTACGAGCAGTACTTC; cdr3_aa: CASGPGTVYEQYF
j_call: TRBJ2-5; cdr3_length: 16; d_call: -; clone_size: -; v_call: TRBV2; cdr3_nt: TGTGCCAGCAGTGAAGTTAGTGGGGGGGGCATGGAGACCCAGTACTTC; cdr3_aa: CASSEVSGGGMETQYF
j_call: TRBJ2-5; cdr3_length: 14; d_call: TRBD2; clone_size: -; v_call: TRBV2; cdr3_nt: TGTGCCAGCAGGAGGACTAGCGGGGGGGAGACCCAGTACTTC; cdr3_aa: CASRRTSGGETQYF
j_call: TRBJ1-1; cdr3_length: 15; d_call: TRBD1; clone_size: -; v_call: TRBV6-5; cdr3_nt: TGTGCCAGCAGTCCCCTCTGGACAGGACGGGCTGAAGCTTTCTTT; cdr3_aa: CASSPLWTGRAEAFF
j_call: TRBJ1-2; cdr3_length: 11; d_call: -; clone_size: -; v_call: TRBV20-1; cdr3_nt: TGCAGTGCTAGACAGAACTATGGCTACACCTTC; cdr3_aa: CSARQNYGYTF